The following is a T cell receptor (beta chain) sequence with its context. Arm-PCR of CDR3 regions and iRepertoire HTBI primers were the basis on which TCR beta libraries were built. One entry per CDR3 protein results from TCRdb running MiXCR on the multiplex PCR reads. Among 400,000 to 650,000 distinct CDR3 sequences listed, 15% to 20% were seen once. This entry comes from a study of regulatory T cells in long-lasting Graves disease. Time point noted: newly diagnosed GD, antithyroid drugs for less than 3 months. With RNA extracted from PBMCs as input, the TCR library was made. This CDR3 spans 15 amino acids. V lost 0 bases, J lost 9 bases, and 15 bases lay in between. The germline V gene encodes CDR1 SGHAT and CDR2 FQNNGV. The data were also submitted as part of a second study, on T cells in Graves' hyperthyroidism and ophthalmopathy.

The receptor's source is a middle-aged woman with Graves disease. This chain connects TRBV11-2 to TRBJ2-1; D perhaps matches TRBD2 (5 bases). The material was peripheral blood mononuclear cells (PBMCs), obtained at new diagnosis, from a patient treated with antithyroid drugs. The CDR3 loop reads CASSLEARLAGEQFF. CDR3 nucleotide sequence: TGTGCCAGCAGCTTAGAGGCACGGCTAGCTGGTGAGCAGTTCTTC.